This T cell receptor beta chain was sequenced in a study of blood T cells in healthy people across ages. It was with a sample-barcoded 5' primer and a J-beta primer mix that a second PCR of roughly 7 to 12 cycles was run. A single record per CDR3 protein comes from TCRdb applying MiXCR to the 5' RACE reads. The sample consists of 780,000 or so distinct CDR3 sequences, 50% to 65% of them appearing once. V lost 4 bases and J lost 0, with 13 bases in between. CDR3 length: 15 residues. Germline V gene sequence: CDR1 SEHNR, CDR2 FQNEAQ (reference sequence). The sample holds a few counts of this clonotype. The sequence came from a man of 80 years or more in good health. V is TRBV7-9 and J is TRBJ2-7, with D possibly TRBD2 on 5 matching bases. The sequenced sample consisted of blood. CDR3 nucleotides: TGTGCCAGCAGCTATAGTCGCGGGTTCTCCTACGAGCAGTACTTC. Its translation is CASSYSRGFSYEQYF.